The sequence of this T cell receptor (beta chain) was determined in a study of beta chain features in type 1 diabetes. Sorting with CD45RO/CCR7/CD25/CD127/CD95/CD27 yielded naive, central memory, regulatory and stem-like memory CD4+ cells. Populations obtained by sorting all exceeded 98% purity. With respect to this clone: Its antigen is currently unknown.

Trimming took off 1 base at V and 2 bases at J, with 9 bases between the two ends. CDR1 and CDR2 (germline): SGHRS, YFSETQ. The CDR3 is 14 residues long. Expressed TCRB transcripts were sequenced, since all the RNA that had been isolated was reverse transcribed. Sequenced by immunoSEQ multiplex PCR; TCRdb stores in-frame clones only, minus some. The sample lists hundreds of thousands of clones, around 9.3% occurring once. Notes on the study in general: There was a moderate but significant shortening of TCRB CDR3s in all four CD4+ subsets of Type 1 diabetes patients.

The rearrangement joins TRBV5-1 to TRBJ2-5; either TRBD1 or TRBD2 may fit D (5 bases each). Sequenced sample: central memory CD4+ T cells from blood. The sequence was collected from a man aged 25 to 40 with type 1 diabetes. The CDR3 reads CASSLSGPQETQYF. In DNA, the CDR3 is TGCGCCAGCAGCTTGTCGGGACCTCAAGAGACCCAGTACTTC.